A single sample gave rise to the 8 T cell receptor beta chains below, sequenced in a study of T-cell reconstitution after alpha-beta-depleted transplantation in children. For TCRbeta, the library was prepared with unique molecular identifiers. TCRdb re-called the PCR reads with MiXCR, one entry per CDR3 protein. The table includes 800,000 to 1,000,000 distinct CDR3 sequences, roughly 29% detected once. This specimen was PBMCs, mostly from graft donor cells, taken 360 days after TCRalphabeta/CD19-depleted stem cell transplant. These receptors all come from a boy in the first two years of life who had a stem cell transplant for SCID, so the T cells may come from the graft donor.

The chain couples TRBV2 to TRBJ1-1, with no clear D. Germline CDR1 SNHLY, CDR2 FYNNEI. This CDR3 spans 15 amino acids. With 0 bases removed from V and 1 base from J, the gap between germline ends came to 9 bases. CDR3 nucleotide sequence: TGTGCCAGCAGTGAAGCGCTGTGGGGGAACACTGAAGCTTTCTTT. Protein: CASSEALWGNTEAFF.

In its sample, this clonotype was seen a few times. The chain has TRBV20-1 and TRBJ2-7; D may be TRBD2 (6 bases). This CDR3 region has 14 residues. Trimming removed 3 bases from V and 3 bases from J, with 15 bases in between. The germline gives CDR1 DFQATT, CDR2 SNEGSKA (reference sequence). This CDR3 reads CSASGPLGGYEQYF. DNA for the CDR3: TGCAGTGCTAGTGGCCCTTTGGGGGGCTACGAGCAGTACTTC.

CDR3 loop: CASSFLAGGSFSTDTQYF. DNA of the CDR3: TGTGCCAGCAGTTTCCTAGCGGGGGGTTCCTTTAGCACAGATACGCAGTATTTT. V gene TRBV28 combines with J gene TRBJ2-3; 11 bases are shared with TRBD2. The CDR3 is 18 amino acids. Germline V gene data show CDR1 as MDHEN and CDR2 as SYDVKM. V gave up 3 bases and J gave up 0 bases; unmatched junction bases: 8.

The chain employs TRBV2 and TRBJ1-4; TRBD1 might be the D (6 bases). Trimming took off 6 bases at V and 2 bases at J, with 13 bases between the two ends. This CDR3 comprises 15 residues. CDR1 SNHLY and CDR2 FYNNEI come from the germline V gene. CDR3: CASSVRGGTNEKLFF. The CDR3 region has the DNA TGTGCCAGCAGCGTGAGAGGGGGGACTAATGAAAAACTGTTTTTT.

This clonotype has just a few counts. The chain links TRBV20-1 to TRBJ2-7; 10 nucleotides match TRBD2. J was trimmed by 5 bases and V by 4 bases; bases with no gene match: 5. The CDR3 is 13 amino acids. CDR1 DFQATT and CDR2 SNEGSKA come from the germline V gene (reference sequence). In nucleotides, the CDR3 is TGCAGTGCTATCCTAGCGGGGGTAAACGAGCAGTACTTC. Protein sequence: CSAILAGVNEQYF.

In its sample, this clonotype was seen many times. V is TRBV4-3 and J is TRBJ2-2; the match to TRBD1 covers 7 bases. Germline CDR1 is LGHNA and CDR2 is YSLEER. After removal of 4 bases from V and 9 bases from J, the junction contained 8 bases not matched to a gene. The CDR3 length is 14 residues. Here the CDR3 reads CASSPLRGGRELFF. CDR3 nucleotide sequence: TGCGCCAGCAGCCCGTTGAGAGGGGGCAGGGAGCTGTTTTTT.

The chain couples TRBV7-2 to TRBJ1-6; no clear D. V dropped 5 bases and J dropped 2 bases, with 10 bases sitting between them. CDR1 is SGHTA and CDR2 is FQGNSA in the germline V gene. The CDR3 contains 15 residues. DNA of the CDR3: TGTGCCAGCAGCCTATCGGAACCCTATAATTCACCCCTCCACTTT. It is translated as CASSLSEPYNSPLHF.

This clonotype has more than one count but fewer than ten. The V gene is TRBV7-9, the J gene TRBJ2-7; 8 nucleotides line up with TRBD2. Germline loops: CDR1 SEHNR, CDR2 FQNEAQ (reference sequence). The CDR3 consists of 16 residues. J gave up 2 bases and V 2 bases, and 8 bases lay outside the gene matches. This CDR3 reads CASSLLQRGPTYEQYF. Here the CDR3 DNA reads TGTGCCAGCAGCTTACTCCAGCGGGGGCCTACCTACGAGCAGTACTTC.